This T cell receptor beta chain was obtained from a study of radiotherapy plus CTLA-4 blockade in lung cancer. Deletions cut 3 bases from V and 7 bases from J, with 13 bases between. The V gene's germline CDR1 is SGHTA and CDR2 FQGNSA. This CDR3 has 14 amino acids. Measured with immunoSEQ multiplex PCR; TCRdb has only the in-frame clones, and not every one. The table shows 70,000 to 90,000 clones, with around 79% occurring only once. Broader study findings: Following radiotherapy plus ipilimumab, tumor-derived TCR clones expanded in the blood. Interferon-beta and early blood T cell clone dynamics reportedly predicted response best.

About this clone: The antigen is not known.

V usage is TRBV7-2 and J usage is TRBJ2-1, with TRBD2 as a possible D gene (7 bases). The source is a human donor with non-small cell lung cancer whose response to radiotherapy plus ipilimumab could not be evaluated. Some clones in this sample may be carry-over from other donors' samples. Sequenced here: peripheral blood, sampled from a patient treated with radiotherapy plus ipilimumab. Written as DNA, the CDR3 is TGTGCCAGCAGCTTCCACGGGGGGCGGAATGAGCAGTTCTTC. This sequence encodes CASSFHGGRNEQFF.